A selection of T cell receptor beta chains follows, all from one sample in a study of blood T cell repertoires in COVID-19. Repertoires were generated with immunoSEQ multiplex PCR, while TCRdb's copy carries only in-frame clones and drops some. This sample has some 70,000 clones; 90% occur once, and the top ten carry 0.4% to 0.55%. Material: peripheral blood. Receptors originate from a man aged 45 to 65 with COVID-19, enrolled during active disease. Each CDR3 is given with its conserved first and last residue.

>TRBV5-5
CASRKRQGDNSPLHF
>TRBV11-3
CASSPRSGSSTDTQYF
>TRBV5-6
CASSLLGTGSTQETQYF
>TRBV18
CASSPRRGDTGELFF
>TRBV13
CASSPPGHELAYNEQFF
>TRBV9
CASTRDSYGYTF
>TRBV29-1
CSAGQGNYGYTF
>TRBV5-6
CASSLGRSGELFF
>TRBV24-1
CATSDTTRNNEQFF
>TRBV19
CASRREWPNEQFF
>TRBV20-1
CSASGTLREAGDTQYF
>TRBV7-9
CASSSASVSDTQYF
>TRBV12-3/TRBV12-4
CASSQGSYTQYF
>TRBV19
CASSMTAGAGNTGELFF
>TRBV2
CASRLAGGGYNEQFF
>TRBV30
CAWSDNNLAGDNNEQFF
>TRBV7-2
CASSLTPYNHNEQFF
>TRBV6-5
CASSLWASGSYEQYF
>TRBV4-2
CASSRGRRVTQNTEAFF
>TRBV7-2
CASSQGGGNQPQHF
>TRBV27
CASSLSGLAGEQYF
>TRBV28
CASKREDYNEQFF
>TRBV29-1
CSVQPISGSSDTQYF
>TRBV7-2
CASSLKPAATGELFF
>TRBV7-9
CASSLEPLSTQYF
>TRBV18
CASSPNTGGPGNTIYF
>TRBV30
CAWSPNTFEAFF
>TRBV28
CASSLNLAGGGSYNEQFF
>TRBV10-3
CAIRGQVPYEQYF
>TRBV27
CASSLSPGLAFHEQYF
>TRBV7-2
CASTLGSGANVLTF
>TRBV18
CASSQGLDEKLFF
>TRBV5-1
CASSPGLGVRNEQFF
>TRBV11-3
CASSLGRGRPGDTQYF
>TRBV7-9
CASSLDTGWDTEAFF
>TRBV7-2
CASSLGASLQETQYF
>TRBV5-1
CASSLVGRATYNEQFF
>TRBV28
CASSGSLGLAGVSSYEQYF
>TRBV11-2
CASSSTSSNYEQYF
>TRBV6-2/TRBV6-3
CASSYSGAGEQPQHF
>TRBV19
CASSILGQGSGNTIYF
>TRBV6-5
CASSYSAGVTTDTQYF
>TRBV27
CASRNRGQNTGELFF